The rows below give T cell receptor beta chains drawn from one sample of a study of OX40 agonist ivuxolimab in advanced cancers. The table came from immunoSEQ multiplex PCR; TCRdb's copy has only in-frame clones and leaves some out. The repertoire holds approximately 28,000 clones, with roughly 90% as singletons. The sample in question was CD4+ or CD8+ T cells sorted from blood, obtained in a trial of the OX40 agonist ivuxolimab. The origin of the receptors is an adult with an advanced solid tumor such as melanoma, head and neck, liver or kidney cancer. Both conserved end residues are part of each CDR3. Fields, in order: J gene, V gene, clone size, D gene, CDR3 DNA, CDR3 protein. D genes are given only for firm matches. Clone size is stated in some rows and not others, as once, few, many or a class when expanded.

TRBJ2-2	TRBV5-1	-	-	TGCGCCAGCAGCTTCTTCTCTGGTACCGGGGAGCTGTTTTTT	CASSFFSGTGELFF
TRBJ2-1	TRBV5-1	-	-	TGCGCCAGCAGCTTCTACCCGGGCGGCGATGAGCAGTTCTTC	CASSFYPGGDEQFF
TRBJ2-3	TRBV30	once	-	TGTGCCTGGAGTCCAGTCCAAAACACGCAGTATTTT	CAWSPVQNTQYF
TRBJ1-5	TRBV19	-	-	TGTGCCAGTAGTATCGGCAGCCTCAATCAGCCCCAGCATTTT	CASSIGSLNQPQHF
TRBJ1-1	TRBV19	-	-	TGTGCCAGCGACCCAGGGGAAGCCACTGAAGCTTTCTTT	CASDPGEATEAFF
TRBJ2-7	TRBV2	-	TRBD1	TGTGCCAGCAGCGCGGACAGGGGTCTGTACGAGCAGTACTTC	CASSADRGLYEQYF
TRBJ2-2	TRBV28	once	-	TGTGCCAGCAGTTTCAGCGGGCACACCGGGGAGCTGTTTTTT	CASSFSGHTGELFF
TRBJ1-1	TRBV30	-	-	TGTGCCTGGAGTCCTACCTTCCTTGAAGCTTTCTTT	CAWSPTFLEAFF
TRBJ2-1	TRBV28	-	-	TGTGCCAGCAGTTTATCTATAGTGGCTCTCAGGGACAAGGAGTTCTTC	CASSLSIVALRDKEFF
TRBJ2-7	TRBV19	-	-	TGTGCCAGTAGTATAGCCGGGACCTGGAACCACGAGCAGTACTTC	CASSIAGTWNHEQYF
TRBJ2-7	TRBV19	-	TRBD1	TGTGCCAGTAGTATCTGGGGACAGACTTACGAGCAGTACTTC	CASSIWGQTYEQYF
TRBJ1-1	TRBV5-1	-	TRBD1	TGCGCCAGCAGCTGGGGACAGCTCAACACTGAAGCTTTCTTT	CASSWGQLNTEAFF
TRBJ1-2	TRBV19	-	TRBD1	TGTGCCAGTAGGGACGACAGGGGACGAGATGGCTACACCTTC	CASRDDRGRDGYTF
TRBJ2-7	TRBV2	-	-	TGTGCCAGCAGGAAACGAACAGGTTTCGAGCAGTACTTC	CASRKRTGFEQYF
TRBJ1-1	TRBV6-1	-	-	TGTGCCAGCAGTGCGGGACCGTTCATGAACACTGAAGCTTTCTTT	CASSAGPFMNTEAFF
TRBJ1-2	TRBV29-1	-	-	TGCAGCGTTGAATCAGCCCTCTATGGCTACACCTTC	CSVESALYGYTF
TRBJ1-1	TRBV5-6	-	-	TGTGCCAGCAGCCTAGACATCACTGAAGCTTTCTTT	CASSLDITEAFF
TRBJ2-3	TRBV29-1	few	-	TGCAGCGTTGTGGGGGGGGCAACAGATACGCAGTATTTT	CSVVGGATDTQYF
TRBJ2-1	TRBV11-2	once	-	TGTGCCAGCAGCCCCCACGGGGTTGAGCAGTTCTTC	CASSPHGVEQFF
TRBJ1-5	TRBV7-9	-	-	TGTGCCAGCAGCTTAGAGTCAGGGGTTAGCAATCAGCCCCAGCATTTT	CASSLESGVSNQPQHF
TRBJ2-3	TRBV9	-	-	TGTGCCAGCAGCGTTGAGGGGACTGCGAGCACAGATACGCAGTATTTT	CASSVEGTASTDTQYF
TRBJ2-7	TRBV5-8	-	-	TGTGCCAGCAGCCCTACACCATTGCCCTACGAGCAGTACTTC	CASSPTPLPYEQYF
TRBJ2-2	TRBV27	-	-	TGTGCCAGCAGTACATTCCCGGGAGTCGGGGAGCTGTTTTTT	CASSTFPGVGELFF
TRBJ2-2	TRBV6-1	-	-	TGTGCCAGCATTCACACGGCCGGTGGGGAGCTGTTTTTT	CASIHTAGGELFF
TRBJ2-1	TRBV29-1	-	TRBD1	TGCAGCGTAGCTGGACAGGTCGGCCACAATGAGCAGTTCTTC	CSVAGQVGHNEQFF
TRBJ2-2	TRBV29-1	-	-	TGCAGCGTTGAACACCCCGCGAACACCGGGGAGCTGTTTTTT	CSVEHPANTGELFF
TRBJ2-7	TRBV11-2	once	-	TGTGCCAGCAGCTTAGCGCTGCGGGGCGAGCAGTACTTC	CASSLALRGEQYF
TRBJ1-1	TRBV27	-	-	TGTGCCAGCAGTTCTAATCCAGGGTTCGCTGAAGCTTTCTTT	CASSSNPGFAEAFF
TRBJ1-5	TRBV15	-	TRBD1	TGTGCCACCCGGGACAGTTTCAATCAGCCCCAGCATTTT	CATRDSFNQPQHF
TRBJ2-7	TRBV9	once	-	-	CASSSSTGMEQYF
TRBJ2-7	TRBV19	-	TRBD2	TGTGCCAGTAGTATAGATCTGGCGGGAGCCTCATTGGAGCAGTACTTC	CASSIDLAGASLEQYF
TRBJ2-3	TRBV2	-	-	TGTGCCAGCTCCCGAAAAGTAGGCAGGGGTTTTACAGATACGCAGTATTTT	CASSRKVGRGFTDTQYF
TRBJ1-1	TRBV6-5	once	-	TGTGCCAGCAAGTTCGGGACTGAAGCTTTCTTT	CASKFGTEAFF
TRBJ2-1	TRBV19	-	TRBD2	TGTGCCACCCAAGGGCTAGCGGGGTACAATGAGCAGTTCTTC	CATQGLAGYNEQFF
TRBJ2-7	TRBV7-9	once	-	TGTGCCAGCAGCAATAGCCTTTACTCCTACGAGCAGTACTTC	CASSNSLYSYEQYF
TRBJ2-7	TRBV5-8	-	-	TGTGCCAGCAGCTTGAGAAAAGGGGGGATTATCTACGAGCAGTACTTC	CASSLRKGGIIYEQYF
TRBJ2-5	TRBV5-1	-	TRBD2	TGCGCCAGCAGCCAACGAGGGGTAGCGGGAGACTTAAGCGGGACCCAGTACTTC	CASSQRGVAGDLSGTQYF
TRBJ1-2	TRBV19	-	TRBD1	TGTGCCAGTAGTATCCCGGGACAGTCGTACTATGGCTACACCTTC	CASSIPGQSYYGYTF
TRBJ2-3	TRBV19	-	-	TGTGCCAGTAGTATTTTGTTTTCCCCGGCAGATACGCAGTATTTT	CASSILFSPADTQYF
TRBJ2-1	TRBV7-9	-	TRBD2	TGTGCCAGCAGCGTACTAGCGGGGAATACCTACAATGAGCAGTTCTTC	CASSVLAGNTYNEQFF
TRBJ2-1	TRBV7-2	once	TRBD1	TGTGCCAGCAGACACCGGGACAGGGGTTCACCTGAGCAGTTCTTC	CASRHRDRGSPEQFF
TRBJ2-2	TRBV19	few	TRBD2	TGTGCCAGTCTCCCCGCTAGCGGGTACACCGGGGAGCTGTTTTTT	CASLPASGYTGELFF
TRBJ2-3	TRBV19	-	TRBD2	TGTGCCAGTAGTTCCATAGCGGGGGGGCAATATACGCAGTATTTT	CASSSIAGGQYTQYF
TRBJ2-3	TRBV19	-	-	TGTGCCAGTAGGGCGGGGCACACAGATACGCAGTATTTT	CASRAGHTDTQYF
TRBJ2-7	TRBV6-1	medium-sized	TRBD2	TGTGCCAGCAGTGAATTCCGGCGGGGGGCGGCCGAGCAGTACTTC	CASSEFRRGAAEQYF
TRBJ1-5	TRBV18	-	-	TGTGCCAGCTCACCTGGGGTTAACGGCAATCAGCCCCAGCATTTT	CASSPGVNGNQPQHF
TRBJ1-2	TRBV12-5	once	-	TGTGCTAGTGAAGGCGACTATGGCTACACCTTC	CASEGDYGYTF
TRBJ1-2	TRBV29-1	-	-	TGCAGCGTTGAAGATAGGGCAAGGACCGACTATGGCTACACCTTC	CSVEDRARTDYGYTF
TRBJ2-7	TRBV19	once	-	TGTGCCAGTAGTACCGCAGGGTTCTTCGAGCAGTACTTC	CASSTAGFFEQYF
TRBJ2-1	TRBV9	-	-	TGTGCCAGCAGCGTAGGGCTTGGGTTTGGTGAGCAGTTCTTC	CASSVGLGFGEQFF
TRBJ2-7	TRBV25-1	once	-	TGTGCCAGCAACCAGGGGATGGACTCCTACGAGCAGTACTTC	CASNQGMDSYEQYF
TRBJ2-7	TRBV2	-	-	TGTGCCAGCAGCGCTACCTACGAGCAGTACTTC	CASSATYEQYF
TRBJ2-5	TRBV14	-	-	TGTGCCAGCAGCCAAGATGGGGAAGAGACCCAGTACTTC	CASSQDGEETQYF
TRBJ2-7	TRBV7-9	-	-	TGTGCCAGCAGCTTAAGCGCAAACGAGCAGTACTTC	CASSLSANEQYF
TRBJ2-1	TRBV19	-	-	TGTGCCAGTAGTATGGGTCAGTCCTACAATGAGCAGTTCTTC	CASSMGQSYNEQFF
TRBJ2-1	TRBV7-2	-	TRBD2	TGTGCCAGCAGCTTAGGTCTGCGGGAGCTTTCCTACAATGAGCAGTTCTTC	CASSLGLRELSYNEQFF
TRBJ2-1	TRBV27	-	TRBD2	TGTGCCAGCAGTTCTGAACTAGCGGGAATACATGAGCAGTTCTTC	CASSSELAGIHEQFF
TRBJ1-1	TRBV15	-	-	TGTGCCACCAATACGGTGATGAACACTGAAGCTTTCTTT	CATNTVMNTEAFF